This TCR beta chain stems from a study of OX40 agonist ivuxolimab in advanced cancers. Whole-study context: One hepatocellular carcinoma and a couple of cutaneous melanoma patients partially responded.

Sequencing used immunoSEQ multiplex PCR; TCRdb keeps in-frame clones, though not all of them. The repertoire holds fewer than 25,000 clones, 85% to 90% seen once, with 21% in the top ten. V was cut by 8 bases and J by 6 bases, with 22 bases left in between. The CDR3 contains 14 residues. In germline, CDR1 is SQVTM, CDR2 ANQGSEA. The clonotype was recovered from an adult with an advanced solid tumor such as melanoma, head and neck, liver or kidney cancer. The material was CD4+ or CD8+ T cells sorted from blood, obtained in a trial of the OX40 agonist ivuxolimab. The chain links TRBV29-1 to TRBJ1-1, with D unclear. CDR3 nucleotides: TGCAGCAATCGCCCTCACGGGGAAATCGCTGAAGCTTTCTTT. It yields the protein CSNRPHGEIAEAFF.